A single sample gave rise to the 8 T cell receptor beta chains below, sequenced in a study of T-cell reconstitution after alpha-beta-depleted transplantation in children. Library preparation (for TCRbeta) was performed with unique molecular identifiers. TCRdb re-called the PCR reads through MiXCR, storing one row per CDR3 protein. The sample holds just under 350,000 distinct CDR3 sequences, 15% to 20% seen once. This specimen consisted of PBMCs, mostly from graft donor cells, obtained 360 days after TCRalphabeta/CD19-depleted stem cell transplant. These receptor sequences come from a male patient between 2 and 15 years old who had a stem cell transplant for acute lymphoblastic leukemia, so the T cells may come from the graft donor.

V is TRBV20-1 and J is TRBJ1-1; 8 bases match TRBD1. The germline CDR1 and CDR2 sequences are DFQATT and SNEGSKA (reference sequence). The CDR3 contains 14 residues. CDR3 coding DNA: TGCAGCGGAAACAGGGGGTTAGTGGGGACTGAAGCTTTCTTT. It encodes CSGNRGLVGTEAFF.

This chain uses TRBV5-1 with TRBJ1-2, with no clear D. CDR3 length: 16 amino acids. Germline V lookup: CDR1 SGHRS, CDR2 YFSETQ. V shed 0 bases and J shed 3 bases, with 15 bases lying between them. CDR3 DNA sequence: TGCGCCAGCAGCTTGGTAGGTGACGGGAGGGACTATGGCTACACCTTC. Translating it yields CASSLVGDGRDYGYTF.

This chain uses TRBV4-3 with TRBJ2-3, with TRBD1 as a possible D gene (5 bases). The ends were cut back, 1 base at V and 2 bases at J, with 7 bases in the middle. There are 14 residues in the CDR3. Germline V gene lookup returns CDR1 LGHNA and CDR2 YSLEER. The CDR3 bases are TGCGCCAGCAGCCAAGGACAGCCCACAGATACGCAGTATTTT. It encodes CASSQGQPTDTQYF.

The chain recombines TRBV4-3 with TRBJ1-1; 8 bases align to TRBD1. The ends lost 4 bases at V and 4 bases at J; junction bases unmatched: 2. The CDR3 spans 13 residues. Germline CDR1 and CDR2: LGHNA and YSLEER. CDR3 sequence (DNA): TGCGCCAGCAGCCCGGGACAGGCCACTGAAGCTTTCTTT. This codes for CASSPGQATEAFF.

There are a few counts of this clonotype. CDR3: CASSQGRRSSYNEQFF. The DNA of the CDR3 is TGCGCCAGCAGCCAAGGGCGGCGGAGCTCCTACAATGAGCAGTTCTTC. The V gene is TRBV4-1, the J gene TRBJ2-1; D not resolved. Germline V gene lookup returns CDR1 MGHRA and CDR2 YSYEKL. The V and J ends lost 1 base and 0 bases respectively, with 10 bases between them. The CDR3 sequence is 16 residues long.

This clonotype has only a few counts. The gene calls are TRBV3-1 and TRBJ2-1, with 10 bases fitting TRBD2. From germline, CDR1 is LGHDT and CDR2 YNNKEL (reference sequence). V shed 1 base, J shed 6 bases, and the junction held 6 bases outside the gene matches. The CDR3 is 16 amino acids. CDR3 amino acids: CASSQGPGTSANEQFF. CDR3 nucleotides: TGTGCCAGCAGCCAAGGGCCCGGGACTAGCGCCAATGAGCAGTTCTTC.

This clonotype showed up just a few times. J is TRBJ2-2 and V is TRBV20-1; 10 positions match TRBD1. The CDR3 sequence is 22 residues long. J lost 2 bases, V lost 6 bases, and 27 bases had no gene match. In germline, CDR1 is DFQATT, CDR2 SNEGSKA (reference sequence). The CDR3 spells CSARWIPNRDRGVSINTGELFF. CDR3 DNA sequence: TGCAGTGCCAGGTGGATCCCGAACCGGGACAGGGGCGTTTCTATCAACACCGGGGAGCTGTTTTTT.

This clonotype has just a few counts. The chain joins TRBV6-1 to TRBJ1-5; D is perhaps TRBD1 (5 bases). The CDR3 is made up of 13 amino acids. The V end lost 6 bases, the J end lost 8 bases, and 14 bases lay between the germline ends. In germline, CDR1 is MNHNS, CDR2 SASEGT. This CDR3 reads CASRWDGFEPQHF. The DNA for the CDR3 is TGTGCCAGCAGATGGGACGGTTTTGAGCCCCAGCATTTT.